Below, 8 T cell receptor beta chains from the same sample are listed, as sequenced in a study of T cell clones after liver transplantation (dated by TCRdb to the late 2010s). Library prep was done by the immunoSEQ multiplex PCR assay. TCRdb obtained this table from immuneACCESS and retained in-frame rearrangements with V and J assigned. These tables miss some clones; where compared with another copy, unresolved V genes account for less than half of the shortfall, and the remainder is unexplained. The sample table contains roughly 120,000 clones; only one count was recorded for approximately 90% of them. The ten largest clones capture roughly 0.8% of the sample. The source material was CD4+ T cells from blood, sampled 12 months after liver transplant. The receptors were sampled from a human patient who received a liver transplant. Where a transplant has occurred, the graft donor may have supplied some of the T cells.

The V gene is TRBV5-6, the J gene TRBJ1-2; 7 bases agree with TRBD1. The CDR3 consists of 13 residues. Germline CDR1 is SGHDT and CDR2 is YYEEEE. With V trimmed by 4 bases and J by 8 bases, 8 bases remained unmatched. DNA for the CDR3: TGTGCCAGCAGCCGTAGACAGGGACGAGGCTACACCTTC. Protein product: CASSRRQGRGYTF.

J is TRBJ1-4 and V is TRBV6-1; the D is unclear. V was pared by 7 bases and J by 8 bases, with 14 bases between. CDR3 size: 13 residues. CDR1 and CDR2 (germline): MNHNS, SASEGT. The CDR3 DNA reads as TGTGCCAGCACGCCGAGACGTTTGGAAAAACTGTTTTTT. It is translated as CASTPRRLEKLFF.

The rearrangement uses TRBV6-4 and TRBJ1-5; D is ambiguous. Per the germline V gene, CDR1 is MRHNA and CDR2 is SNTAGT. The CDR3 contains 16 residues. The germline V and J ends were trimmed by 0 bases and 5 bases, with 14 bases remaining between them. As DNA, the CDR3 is TGTGCCAGCAGTGACTCTAGGACCGGACCAGATCAGCCCCAGCATTTT. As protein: CASSDSRTGPDQPQHF.

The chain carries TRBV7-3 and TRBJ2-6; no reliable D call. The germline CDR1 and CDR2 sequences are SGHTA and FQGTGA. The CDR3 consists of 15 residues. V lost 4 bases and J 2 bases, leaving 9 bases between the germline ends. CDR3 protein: CASSSGLTGANVLTF. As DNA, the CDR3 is TGTGCCAGCAGCTCAGGCCTCACTGGGGCCAACGTCCTGACTTTC.

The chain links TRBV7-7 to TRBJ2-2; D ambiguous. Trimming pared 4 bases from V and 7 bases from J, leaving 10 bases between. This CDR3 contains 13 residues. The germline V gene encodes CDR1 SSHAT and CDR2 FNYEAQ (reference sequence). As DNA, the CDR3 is TGTGCCAGCAGCTCTAGTCTAGGCGGGGAGCTGTTTTTT. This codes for CASSSSLGGELFF.

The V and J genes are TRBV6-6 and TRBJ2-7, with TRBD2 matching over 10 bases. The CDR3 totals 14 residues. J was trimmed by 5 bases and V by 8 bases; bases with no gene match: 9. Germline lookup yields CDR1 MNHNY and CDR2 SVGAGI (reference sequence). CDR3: CASGIAGGTHEQYF. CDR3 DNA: TGTGCCAGCGGGATAGCGGGAGGAACCCACGAGCAGTACTTC.

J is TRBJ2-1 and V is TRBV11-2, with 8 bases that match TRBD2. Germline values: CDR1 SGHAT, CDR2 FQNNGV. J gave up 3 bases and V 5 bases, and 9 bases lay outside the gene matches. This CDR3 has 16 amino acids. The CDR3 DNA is TGTGCCAGCAGCGCCCGGACTAGCAGTCGCTACAATGAGCAGTTCTTC. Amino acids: CASSARTSSRYNEQFF.

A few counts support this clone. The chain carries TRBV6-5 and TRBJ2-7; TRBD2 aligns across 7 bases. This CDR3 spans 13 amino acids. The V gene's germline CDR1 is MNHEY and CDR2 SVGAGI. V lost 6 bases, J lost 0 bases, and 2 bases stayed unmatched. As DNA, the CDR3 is TGTGCCAGCAGGGGGGGGATCTCCTACGAGCAGTACTTC. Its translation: CASRGGISYEQYF.